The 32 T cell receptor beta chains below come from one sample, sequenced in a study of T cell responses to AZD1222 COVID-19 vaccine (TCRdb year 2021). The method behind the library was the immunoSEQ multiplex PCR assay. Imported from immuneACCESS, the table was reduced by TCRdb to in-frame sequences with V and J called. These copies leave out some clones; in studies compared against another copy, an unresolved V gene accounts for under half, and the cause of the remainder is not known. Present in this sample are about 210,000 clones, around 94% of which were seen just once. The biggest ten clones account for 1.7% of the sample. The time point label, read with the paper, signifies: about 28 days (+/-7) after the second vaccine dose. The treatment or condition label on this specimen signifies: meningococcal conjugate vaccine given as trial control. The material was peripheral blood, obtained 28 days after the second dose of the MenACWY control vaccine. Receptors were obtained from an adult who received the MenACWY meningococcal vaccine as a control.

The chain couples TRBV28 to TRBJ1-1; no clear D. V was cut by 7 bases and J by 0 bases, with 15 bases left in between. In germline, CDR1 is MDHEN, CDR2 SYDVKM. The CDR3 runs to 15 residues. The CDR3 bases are TGTGCCAGCACCCCTGTCACAGAAATGAACACTGAAGCTTTCTTT. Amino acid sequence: CASTPVTEMNTEAFF.

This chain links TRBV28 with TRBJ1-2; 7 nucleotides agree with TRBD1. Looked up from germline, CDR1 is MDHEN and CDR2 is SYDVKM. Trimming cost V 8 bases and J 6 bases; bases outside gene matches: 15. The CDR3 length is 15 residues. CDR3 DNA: TGTGCCAGCGCGACTTCCGGGACAGCGCTAGATGGCTACACCTTC. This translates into CASATSGTALDGYTF.

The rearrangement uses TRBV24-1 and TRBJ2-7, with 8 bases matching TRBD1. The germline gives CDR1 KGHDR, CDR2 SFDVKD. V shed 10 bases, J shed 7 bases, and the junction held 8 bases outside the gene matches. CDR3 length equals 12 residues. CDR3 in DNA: TGTGCCACAGCTCAGGGGGCAGGGGAGCAGTACTTC. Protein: CATAQGAGEQYF.

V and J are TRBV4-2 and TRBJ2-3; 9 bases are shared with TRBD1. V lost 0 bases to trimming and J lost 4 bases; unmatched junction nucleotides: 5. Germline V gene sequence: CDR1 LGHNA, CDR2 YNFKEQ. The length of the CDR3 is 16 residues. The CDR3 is CASSQDMGQGPDTQYF. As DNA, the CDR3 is TGTGCCAGCAGCCAAGATATGGGACAGGGTCCAGATACGCAGTATTTT.

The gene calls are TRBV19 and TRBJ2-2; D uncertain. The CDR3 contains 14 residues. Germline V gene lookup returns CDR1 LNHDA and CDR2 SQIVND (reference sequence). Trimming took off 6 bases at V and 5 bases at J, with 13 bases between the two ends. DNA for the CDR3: TGTGCCAGTAGGTGGGTGGGTCCAACCGGGGAGCTGTTTTTT. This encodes CASRWVGPTGELFF.

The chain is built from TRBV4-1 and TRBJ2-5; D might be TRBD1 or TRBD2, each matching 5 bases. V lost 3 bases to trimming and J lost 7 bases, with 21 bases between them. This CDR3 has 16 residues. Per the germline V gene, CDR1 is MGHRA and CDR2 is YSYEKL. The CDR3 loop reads CASSQEGIGTGGTQYF. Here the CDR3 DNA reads TGCGCCAGCAGCCAGGAAGGGATAGGGACCGGCGGGACCCAGTACTTC.

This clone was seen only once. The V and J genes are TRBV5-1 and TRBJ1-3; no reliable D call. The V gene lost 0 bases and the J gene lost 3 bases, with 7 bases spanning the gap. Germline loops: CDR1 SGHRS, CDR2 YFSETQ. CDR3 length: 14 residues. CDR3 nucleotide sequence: TGCGCCAGCAGCTTGGCGGGTGGTGGAAACACCATATATTTT. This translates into CASSLAGGGNTIYF. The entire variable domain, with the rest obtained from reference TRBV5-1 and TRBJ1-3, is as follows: KAGVTQTPRYLIKTRGQQVTLSCSPISGHRSVSWYQQTPGQGLQFLFEYFSETQRNKGNFPGRFSGRQFSNSRSEMNVSTLELGDSALYLCASSLAGGGNTIYFGEGSWLTVV.

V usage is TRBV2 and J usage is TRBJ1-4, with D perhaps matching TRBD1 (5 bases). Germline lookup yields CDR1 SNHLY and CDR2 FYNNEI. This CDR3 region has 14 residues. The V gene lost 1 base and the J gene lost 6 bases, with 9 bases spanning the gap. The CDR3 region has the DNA TGTGCCAGCAGTGAAGTGGGGGTTGATGAAAAACTGTTTTTT. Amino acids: CASSEVGVDEKLFF. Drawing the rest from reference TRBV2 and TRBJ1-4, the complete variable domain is EPEVTQTPSHQVTQMGQEVILRCVPISNHLYFYWYRQILGQKVEFLVSFYNNEISEKSEIFDDQFSVERPDGSNFTLKIRSTKLEDSAMYFCASSEVGVDEKLFFGSGTQLSVL.

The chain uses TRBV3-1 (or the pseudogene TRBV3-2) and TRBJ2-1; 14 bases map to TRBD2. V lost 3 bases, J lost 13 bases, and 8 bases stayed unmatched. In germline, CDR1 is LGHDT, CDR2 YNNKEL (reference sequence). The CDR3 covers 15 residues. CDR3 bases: TGTGCCAGCAGCCAGGGACTAGCGGGAGCCCCCGGTCAGTTCTTC. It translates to CASSQGLAGAPGQFF.

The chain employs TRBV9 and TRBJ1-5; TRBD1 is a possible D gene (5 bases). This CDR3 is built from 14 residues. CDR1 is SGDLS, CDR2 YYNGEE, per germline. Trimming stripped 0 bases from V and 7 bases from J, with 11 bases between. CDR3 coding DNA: TGTGCCAGCAGCGTAGGAGGTGGGGGGCAGCCCCAGCATTTT. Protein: CASSVGGGGQPQHF. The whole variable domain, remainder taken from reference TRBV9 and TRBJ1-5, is DSGVTQTPKHLITATGQRVTLRCSPRSGDLSVYWYQQSLDQGLQFLIQYYNGEERAKGNILERFSAQQFPDLHSELNLSSLELGDSALYFCASSVGGGGQPQHFGDGTRLSIL.

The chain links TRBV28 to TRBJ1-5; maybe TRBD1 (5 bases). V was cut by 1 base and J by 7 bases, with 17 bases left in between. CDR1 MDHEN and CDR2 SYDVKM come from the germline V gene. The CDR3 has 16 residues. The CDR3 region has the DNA TGTGCCAGCAGTTTATCAGGAGTGCGGGGGAAGCAGCCCCAGCATTTT. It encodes CASSLSGVRGKQPQHF.

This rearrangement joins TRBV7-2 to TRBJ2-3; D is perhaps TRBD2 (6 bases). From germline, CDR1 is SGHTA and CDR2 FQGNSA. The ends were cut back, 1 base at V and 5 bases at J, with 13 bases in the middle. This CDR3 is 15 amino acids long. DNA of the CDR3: TGTGCCAGCAGCTTAGATGGAGGGCCGAAAGATACGCAGTATTTT. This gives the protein CASSLDGGPKDTQYF.

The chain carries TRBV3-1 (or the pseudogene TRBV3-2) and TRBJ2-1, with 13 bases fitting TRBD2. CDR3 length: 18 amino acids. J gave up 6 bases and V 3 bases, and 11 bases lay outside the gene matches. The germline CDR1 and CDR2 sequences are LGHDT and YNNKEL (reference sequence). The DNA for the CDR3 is TGTGCCAGCAGCCATATCACCCCCTGGACTAGCGGGGGCAATGAGCAGTTCTTC. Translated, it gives CASSHITPWTSGGNEQFF.

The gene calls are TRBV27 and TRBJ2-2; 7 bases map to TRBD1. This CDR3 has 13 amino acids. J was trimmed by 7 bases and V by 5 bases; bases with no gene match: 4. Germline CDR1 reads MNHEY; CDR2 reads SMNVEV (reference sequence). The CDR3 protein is CASSPGGVGELFF. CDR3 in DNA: TGTGCCAGCAGTCCAGGGGGAGTCGGGGAGCTGTTTTTT.

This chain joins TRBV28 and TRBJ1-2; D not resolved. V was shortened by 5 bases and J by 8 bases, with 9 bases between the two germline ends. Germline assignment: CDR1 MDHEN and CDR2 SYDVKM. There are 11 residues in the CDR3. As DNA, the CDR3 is TGTGCCAGCAGTGCTTCTGGGGGCTACACCTTC. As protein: CASSASGGYTF.

DNA of the CDR3: TGTGCCAGCAGCCAGGGGCCCGGGGAGCTGTTTTTT. Translating gives CASSQGPGELFF. V gene TRBV5-5 combines with J gene TRBJ2-2, with a possible D match to TRBD1 (6 bases). The CDR3 contains 12 residues. The germline V and J ends were trimmed by 4 bases and 6 bases, with 7 bases remaining between them. From germline, CDR1 is SGHKS and CDR2 YYEKEE (reference sequence).

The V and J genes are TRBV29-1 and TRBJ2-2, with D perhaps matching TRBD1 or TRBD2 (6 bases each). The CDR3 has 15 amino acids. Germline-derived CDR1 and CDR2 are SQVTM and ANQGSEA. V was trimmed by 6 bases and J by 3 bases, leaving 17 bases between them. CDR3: CSVSESGGYTGELFF. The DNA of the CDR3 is TGCAGCGTCTCCGAGTCCGGGGGCTACACCGGGGAGCTGTTTTTT.

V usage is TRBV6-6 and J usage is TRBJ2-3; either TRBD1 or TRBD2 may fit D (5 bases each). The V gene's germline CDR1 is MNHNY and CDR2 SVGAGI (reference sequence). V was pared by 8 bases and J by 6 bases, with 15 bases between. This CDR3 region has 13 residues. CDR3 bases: TGTGCCAGCGGAGCCGGGGCCGGGGATACGCAGTATTTT. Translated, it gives CASGAGAGDTQYF.

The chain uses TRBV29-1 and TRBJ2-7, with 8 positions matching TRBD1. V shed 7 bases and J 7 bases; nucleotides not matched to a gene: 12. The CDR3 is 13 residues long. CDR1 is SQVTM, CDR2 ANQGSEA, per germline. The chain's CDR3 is CSGTDRVLGEQYF. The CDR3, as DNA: TGCAGCGGTACGGACAGGGTCCTAGGAGAGCAGTACTTC.

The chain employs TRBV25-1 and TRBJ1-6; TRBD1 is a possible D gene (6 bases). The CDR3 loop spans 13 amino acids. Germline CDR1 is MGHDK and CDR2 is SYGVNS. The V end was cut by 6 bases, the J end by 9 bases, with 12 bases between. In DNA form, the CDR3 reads TGTGCCAGCAGAGGGGGAGTTGGTTCACCCCTCCACTTT. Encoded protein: CASRGGVGSPLHF.

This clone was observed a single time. CDR3 sequence reads: CASSFSPQPQHF. The CDR3 DNA is TGTGCCAGCAGTTTCAGCCCTCAGCCCCAGCATTTT. The chain links TRBV28 to TRBJ1-5; D is uncertain. Trimming took 3 bases from V and 6 from J, leaving 6 bases between them. The CDR3 runs 12 residues. Germline CDR1 is MDHEN and CDR2 is SYDVKM.

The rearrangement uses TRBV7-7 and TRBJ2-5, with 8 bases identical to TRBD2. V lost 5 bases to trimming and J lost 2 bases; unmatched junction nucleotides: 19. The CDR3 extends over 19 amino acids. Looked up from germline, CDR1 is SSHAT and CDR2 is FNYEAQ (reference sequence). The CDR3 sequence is CASSPKMGLGVRFQETQYF. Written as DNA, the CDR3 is TGTGCCAGCAGCCCCAAGATGGGACTAGGAGTAAGGTTTCAAGAGACCCAGTACTTC.

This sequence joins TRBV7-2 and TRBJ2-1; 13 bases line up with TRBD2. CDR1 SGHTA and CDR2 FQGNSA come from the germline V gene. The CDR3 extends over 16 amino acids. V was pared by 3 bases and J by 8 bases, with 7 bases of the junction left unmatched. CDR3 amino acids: CASSLGLAGSTDEQFF. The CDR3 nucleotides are TGTGCCAGCAGCTTGGGACTAGCGGGATCAACTGATGAGCAGTTCTTC.

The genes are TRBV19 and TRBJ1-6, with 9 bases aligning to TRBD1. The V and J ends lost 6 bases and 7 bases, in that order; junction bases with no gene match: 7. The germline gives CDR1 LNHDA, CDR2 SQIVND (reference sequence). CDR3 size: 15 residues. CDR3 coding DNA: TGTGCCAGTAGCCAAACGGGACAGGGAAATTCACCCCTCCACTTT. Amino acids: CASSQTGQGNSPLHF.

CDR3 sequence (DNA): TGTGCCAGCAGTTACCCGACAGGGCAGTCCACCGGGGAGCTGTTTTTT. Translation: CASSYPTGQSTGELFF. V and J are TRBV6-6 and TRBJ2-2; 7 nucleotides line up with TRBD1. This CDR3 is built from 16 residues. CDR1 MNHNY and CDR2 SVGAGI come from the germline V gene (reference sequence). Trimming took 2 bases from V and 4 from J; bases not matched to a gene: 7.

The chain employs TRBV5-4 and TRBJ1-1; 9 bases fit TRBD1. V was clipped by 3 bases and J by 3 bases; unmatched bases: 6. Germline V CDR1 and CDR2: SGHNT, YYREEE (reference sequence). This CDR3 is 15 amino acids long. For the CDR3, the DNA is TGTGCCAGCAGCTCCGAGGGGACAGGGCACACTGAAGCTTTCTTT. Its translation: CASSSEGTGHTEAFF.

CDR3: CASRDRGGGSPLHF. The CDR3 DNA sequence: TGTGCCAGCAGAGACAGGGGGGGCGGTTCACCCCTCCACTTT. The chain has TRBV6-5 and TRBJ1-6; TRBD1 matches 9 bases. The CDR3 loop spans 14 amino acids. After removal of 6 bases from V and 9 bases from J, the junction contained 6 bases not matched to a gene. Germline assignment: CDR1 MNHEY and CDR2 SVGAGI.

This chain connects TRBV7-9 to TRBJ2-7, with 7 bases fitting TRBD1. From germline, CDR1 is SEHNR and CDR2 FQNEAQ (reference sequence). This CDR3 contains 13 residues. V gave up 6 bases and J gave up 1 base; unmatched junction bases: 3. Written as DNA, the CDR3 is TGTGCCAGCAGGTCGGGACAGTCCTACGAGCAGTACTTC. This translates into CASRSGQSYEQYF.

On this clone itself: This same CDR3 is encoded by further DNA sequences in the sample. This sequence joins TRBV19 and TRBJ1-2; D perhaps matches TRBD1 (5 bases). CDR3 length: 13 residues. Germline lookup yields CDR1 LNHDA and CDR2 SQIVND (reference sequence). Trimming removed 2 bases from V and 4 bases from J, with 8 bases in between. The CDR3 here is CASSIQGGYGYTF. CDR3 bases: TGTGCCAGTAGTATACAGGGTGGCTATGGCTACACCTTC.

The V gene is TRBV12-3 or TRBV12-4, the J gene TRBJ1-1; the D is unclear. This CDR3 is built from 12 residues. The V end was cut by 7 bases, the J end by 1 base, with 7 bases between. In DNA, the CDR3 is TGTGCCAGCAACCGCGGGAACACTGAAGCTTTCTTT. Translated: CASNRGNTEAFF.

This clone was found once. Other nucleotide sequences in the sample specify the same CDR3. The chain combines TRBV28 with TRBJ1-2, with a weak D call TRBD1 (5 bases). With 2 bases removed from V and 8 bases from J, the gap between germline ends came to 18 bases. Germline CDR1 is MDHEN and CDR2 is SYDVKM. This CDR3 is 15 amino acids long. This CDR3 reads CASSLTTSGGGGYTF. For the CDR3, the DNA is TGTGCCAGCAGTTTAACTACCTCCGGGGGTGGGGGCTACACCTTC.

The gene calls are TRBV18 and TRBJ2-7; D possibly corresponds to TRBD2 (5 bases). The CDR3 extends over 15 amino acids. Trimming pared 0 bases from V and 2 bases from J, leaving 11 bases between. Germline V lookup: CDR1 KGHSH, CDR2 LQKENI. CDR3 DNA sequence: TGTGCCAGCTCACCACCGAGGGTCAGTCCCTACGAGCAGTACTTC. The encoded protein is CASSPPRVSPYEQYF.